These 21 T cell receptor beta chains were all obtained from the same sample, sequenced in a study of blood T cell repertoires in COVID-19. Libraries were prepared by immunoSEQ multiplex PCR; TCRdb keeps only in-frame clonotypes and omits some of them. Of 150,000 to 200,000 clones listed, more than 70% are singletons. Source material: peripheral blood. The receptors were sampled from a man over 45 who had recovered from COVID-19.

CDR3 DNA: TGTGCCATAAAGGGACAGGGGGCCACCGGGGAGCTGTTTTTT. As protein: CAIKGQGATGELFF. V is TRBV28 and J is TRBJ2-2; 12 positions match TRBD1. Per germline, CDR1 MDHEN and CDR2 SYDVKM. The J segment lost 4 bases and the V segment lost 10 bases, leaving 4 bases of the junction unmatched. The CDR3 loop spans 14 amino acids.

The chain employs TRBV27 and TRBJ1-4, with a possible D match to TRBD1 (6 bases). Looked up from germline, CDR1 is MNHEY and CDR2 is SMNVEV (reference sequence). V lost 4 bases, J lost 4 bases, and 13 bases lay in between. The CDR3 extends over 15 amino acids. DNA of the CDR3: TGTGCCAGCAGTTCTGGGACAACCAGTAATGAAAAACTGTTTTTT. This gives the protein CASSSGTTSNEKLFF.

The CDR3 DNA is TGTGCCAGCAGTGAGGACAGTAGCACAGATACGCAGTATTTT. This sequence encodes CASSEDSSTDTQYF. The chain is built from TRBV2 and TRBJ2-3, with D perhaps matching TRBD1 (6 bases). Germline V gives CDR1 SNHLY, CDR2 FYNNEI. The V end lost 3 bases, the J end lost 0 bases, and 7 bases lay between the germline ends. The CDR3 spans 14 residues.

This clone was observed once. The J gene is TRBJ2-1, the V gene TRBV5-1; 13 bases align to TRBD2. V gave up 0 bases and J gave up 9 bases; unmatched junction bases: 6. Germline values: CDR1 SGHRS, CDR2 YFSETQ. The CDR3 is 16 residues long. The CDR3 DNA sequence: TGCGCCAGCAGCTTGGCCGGACTAGCGGGAGCTGTTGAGCAGTTCTTC. This codes for CASSLAGLAGAVEQFF.

J is TRBJ2-7 and V is TRBV10-1, with a tentative D call TRBD1 (5 bases). V lost 6 bases to trimming and J lost 5 bases, with 11 bases between them. The V gene's germline CDR1 is WNHNN and CDR2 SYGVQD (reference sequence). The CDR3 extends over 12 amino acids. This CDR3 is CASREGVNEQYF. The CDR3 nucleotides are TGCGCCAGCAGAGAAGGGGTAAACGAGCAGTACTTC.

A note on this clone: This same CDR3 is encoded by further DNA sequences in the sample. The chain combines TRBV7-2 with TRBJ2-5, with 7 bases that match TRBD1. The CDR3 runs 13 residues. V was pared by 3 bases and J by 5 bases, with 3 bases of the junction left unmatched. Germline V CDR1 and CDR2: SGHTA, FQGNSA. CDR3 protein: CASSLDRRETQYF. The DNA of the CDR3 is TGTGCCAGCAGCTTGGACAGGAGGGAGACCCAGTACTTC. The variable domain in full, with the rest retrieved from reference TRBV7-2 and TRBJ2-5, is GAGVSQSPSNKVTEKGKDVELRCDPISGHTALYWYRQSLGQGLEFLIYFQGNSAPDKSGLPSDRFSAERTGGSVSTLTIQRTQQEDSAVYLCASSLDRRETQYFGPGTRLLVL.

The chain combines TRBV11-2 with TRBJ1-5, with 12 nucleotides matching TRBD1. The CDR3 spans 13 residues. The V segment lost 5 bases and the J segment 7 bases; nucleotides outside the gene matches: 0. CDR1 and CDR2 (germline): SGHAT, FQNNGV. CDR3 residues: CASSGTGGQPQHF. CDR3 DNA sequence: TGTGCCAGCAGCGGGACAGGGGGCCAGCCCCAGCATTTT.

This sequence joins TRBV6-2 or TRBV6-3 and TRBJ2-5, with 11 bases identical to TRBD2. The V segment lost 2 bases and the J segment 5 bases; nucleotides outside the gene matches: 7. Germline lookup yields CDR1 MNHEY and CDR2 SVGEGT. The CDR3 consists of 16 residues. CDR3 region: CASSYALAGGQETQYF. The CDR3 DNA reads as TGTGCCAGCAGTTACGCTCTAGCGGGAGGACAGGAGACCCAGTACTTC.

This chain links TRBV5-3 with TRBJ2-7; no firm D call. TRBV5-3 is an ORF, with its function uncertain. The ends were cut back, 0 bases at V and 2 bases at J, with 9 bases in the middle. CDR3 length equals 14 residues. In DNA form, the CDR3 reads TGTGCCAGAAGCTTGGTTCGGCAGGCCTACGAGCAGTACTTC. Translating it yields CARSLVRQAYEQYF.

CDR3 sequence: CASSLVPNADTQYF. The DNA for the CDR3 is TGTGCCAGCAGCTTAGTTCCCAATGCAGATACGCAGTATTTT. The rearrangement uses TRBV7-2 and TRBJ2-3, with unresolved D. The CDR3 covers 14 residues. Germline assignment: CDR1 SGHTA and CDR2 FQGNSA. Trimming pared 1 base from V and 4 bases from J, leaving 9 bases between.

This chain uses TRBV5-4 with TRBJ2-1; 14 bases agree with TRBD2. The CDR3 contains 16 residues. From germline, CDR1 is SGHNT and CDR2 YYREEE (reference sequence). The ends lost 2 bases at V and 8 bases at J; junction bases unmatched: 6. The CDR3 nucleotides are TGTGCCAGCAGCTTCCGGACTAGCGGGAGGAAGGATGAGCAGTTCTTC. It codes for CASSFRTSGRKDEQFF.

The chain is built from TRBV15 and TRBJ1-5; maybe TRBD1 (6 bases). In germline, CDR1 is LNHNV, CDR2 YYDKDF (reference sequence). V was trimmed by 2 bases and J by 0 bases, leaving 11 bases between them. The CDR3 has 16 residues. The CDR3 is CATSRPQGNSNQPQHF. The CDR3 DNA reads as TGTGCCACCAGCAGACCACAGGGCAATAGCAATCAGCCCCAGCATTTT.

V and J are TRBV7-3 and TRBJ2-3, with 11 bases that match TRBD1. The CDR3 extends over 17 amino acids. The germline CDR1 and CDR2 sequences are SGHTA and FQGTGA. V lost 5 bases and J lost 3; bases outside the gene matches: 10. This CDR3 reads CASSPKSGTGGTDTQYF. The CDR3 DNA reads TGTGCCAGCAGCCCGAAATCCGGGACAGGGGGAACAGATACGCAGTATTTT.

CDR3 in DNA: TGCGCCAGCAGCCGCAGAGAAACAGGGGCGCCAATGATAAGCTCCTACAATGAGCAGTTCTTC. As protein: CASSRRETGAPMISSYNEQFF. This rearrangement joins TRBV4-3 to TRBJ2-1; 7 nucleotides line up with TRBD1. There are 21 residues in the CDR3. Germline CDR1 LGHNA, CDR2 YSLEER. V shed 4 bases and J 0 bases; nucleotides not matched to a gene: 21.

This clone was picked up a small number of times. This chain connects TRBV6-6 to TRBJ2-2, with TRBD1 matching over 9 bases. The CDR3 spans 16 residues. Germline assignment: CDR1 MNHNY and CDR2 SVGAGI (reference sequence). Trimming took 6 bases from V and 5 from J; bases not matched to a gene: 10. In nucleotides, the CDR3 is TGTGCCAGCAGCAAGGACAGGGGCGTAGGTACCGGGGAGCTGTTTTTT. Protein product: CASSKDRGVGTGELFF.

The chain combines TRBV4-3 with TRBJ1-2, with a tentative D call TRBD1 (6 bases). Germline CDR1 LGHNA, CDR2 YSLEER. Trimming removed 0 bases at V and 5 bases at J, with 16 bases between. The CDR3 is 16 amino acids. CDR3 residues: CASSQDTAGRGYGYTF. DNA of the CDR3: TGCGCCAGCAGCCAAGACACTGCCGGGAGGGGGTATGGCTACACCTTC.

The chain employs TRBV5-1 and TRBJ2-1; weak D call: TRBD2 (6 bases). Germline V gene data show CDR1 as SGHRS and CDR2 as YFSETQ. V was pared by 3 bases and J by 0 bases, with 10 bases between. This CDR3 spans 15 amino acids. The chain's CDR3 is CASSYWRDSYNEQFF. CDR3 in DNA: TGCGCCAGCAGCTATTGGCGGGACTCCTACAATGAGCAGTTCTTC.

The chain recombines TRBV12-3 or TRBV12-4 with TRBJ1-1; D is ambiguous. The CDR3 sequence is 13 residues long. Trimming pared 3 bases from V and 1 base from J, leaving 6 bases between. CDR3 in DNA: TGTGCCAGCAGTTTTAATTGGAACACTGAAGCTTTCTTT. This translates into CASSFNWNTEAFF.

The rearrangement joins TRBV9 to TRBJ2-7; 8 bases match TRBD1. CDR1 SGDLS and CDR2 YYNGEE come from the germline V gene. Losses at the gene ends were 1 base for V and 5 bases for J; bases not matched to a gene: 2. The CDR3 extends over 13 amino acids. This chain's CDR3 is CASSVRQGNEQYF. The CDR3 DNA follows: TGTGCCAGCAGCGTAAGACAGGGGAACGAGCAGTACTTC.

The chain carries TRBV28 and TRBJ1-5; 7 bases match TRBD1. CDR1 is MDHEN and CDR2 is SYDVKM in the germline V gene. With V trimmed by 5 bases and J by 0 bases, 10 bases remained unmatched. The CDR3 has 17 residues. CDR3: CASSPSGGWDSNQPQHF. CDR3 nucleotides: TGTGCCAGCAGTCCGTCAGGGGGGTGGGATAGCAATCAGCCCCAGCATTTT.

The rearrangement links TRBV30 to TRBJ1-2; TRBD1 aligns across 8 bases. The germline gives CDR1 GTSNPN, CDR2 SVGIG (reference sequence). This CDR3 is 15 amino acids long. Losses at the gene ends were 2 bases for V and 2 bases for J; bases not matched to a gene: 7. The CDR3 is CAWSRTGSNNYGYTF. The CDR3, as DNA: TGTGCCTGGAGTCGGACAGGGTCTAACAACTATGGCTACACCTTC. Full variable domain (missing parts from reference TRBV30 and TRBJ1-2): SQTIHQWPATLVQPVGSPLSLECTVEGTSNPNLYWYRQAAGRGLQLLFYSVGIGQISSEVPQNLSASRPQDRQFILSSKKLLLSDSGFYLCAWSRTGSNNYGYTFGSGTRLTVV.